This T cell receptor (beta chain) comes out of a study of blood T cell repertoires in COVID-19. V lost 3 bases to trimming and J lost 4 bases, with 22 bases between them. There are 18 residues in the CDR3. Germline CDR1 reads MNHEY; CDR2 reads SMNVEV (reference sequence). The repertoire was sequenced with immunoSEQ multiplex PCR; TCRdb's copy has only in-frame clones and lacks some. The sample contains about 260,000 clones, approximately 90% of which appear only once. The sequence was collected from a man between 35 and 55 years old who had been exposed to COVID-19. Material: PBMCs or T cells enriched from blood (not recorded which). The chain links TRBV27 to TRBJ1-5; D is perhaps TRBD1 (5 bases). This chain's CDR3 is CASSFSDRWGLINQPQHF. The CDR3 DNA reads as TGTGCCAGCAGTTTCTCGGACCGCTGGGGCTTGATAAATCAGCCCCAGCATTTT.